The TCR beta chain under discussion was sequenced for a study of shared clonotypes between healthy human individuals. Notes on the study in general: Limitation of the genetic and exposure-history diversity represented came from the few donors.

Trimming at V came to 2 bases and at J to 4 bases, leaving 4 bases not matched to a gene. This CDR3 has 15 residues. From germline, CDR1 is SGDLS and CDR2 YYNGEE. The data were produced by immunoSEQ multiplex PCR, yet TCRdb's version contains in-frame clones alone and is incomplete. The sample carries 2,500,000 or so clones, 85% to 95% recorded once. Notes on this clone: Its antigen is unknown. The same CDR3 is also encoded by other DNA sequences in this sample.

The V call is TRBV9, the J call TRBJ2-1; 9 bases fit TRBD1. Sequencing was done on a sample of naive CD4+ T cells sorted from blood. Subset indicated: CD45RA+ positively selected. The receptor's source is a man between 18 and 29 years old in good health. CDR3 residues: CASSVRDRVYNEQFF. CDR3 coding DNA: TGTGCCAGCAGCGTTCGGGACAGGGTTTACAATGAGCAGTTCTTC.